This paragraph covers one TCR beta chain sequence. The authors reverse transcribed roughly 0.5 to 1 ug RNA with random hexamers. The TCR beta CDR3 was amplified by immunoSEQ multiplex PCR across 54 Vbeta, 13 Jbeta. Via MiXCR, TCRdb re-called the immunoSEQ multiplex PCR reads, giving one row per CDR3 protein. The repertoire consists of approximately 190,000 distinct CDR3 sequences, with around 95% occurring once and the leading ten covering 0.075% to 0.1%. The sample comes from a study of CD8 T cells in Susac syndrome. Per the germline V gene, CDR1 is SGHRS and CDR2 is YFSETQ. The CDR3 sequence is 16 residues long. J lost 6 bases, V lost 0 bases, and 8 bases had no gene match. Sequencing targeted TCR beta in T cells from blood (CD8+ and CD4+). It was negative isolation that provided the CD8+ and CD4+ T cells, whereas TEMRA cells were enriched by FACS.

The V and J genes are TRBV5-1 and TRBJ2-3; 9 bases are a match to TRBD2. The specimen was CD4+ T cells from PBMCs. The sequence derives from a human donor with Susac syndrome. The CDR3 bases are TGCGCCAGCAGCTTGGCCGGCGGGGGGGCCGCCGATACGCAGTATTTT. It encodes CASSLAGGGAADTQYF.